This TCR beta chain comes out of a study of cytomegalovirus exposure and HLA in healthy donors. Whole-study results and caveats: Reportedly, a later analysis found an Asian-associated ancestry cluster had fewer N-insertions than the roughly 700-donor mean. When the data were analyzed later, several of the most significant clusters appeared to be linked to common viral pathogens. Accurate predictions that matched the HLA-A and HLA-B alleles of most subjects were reportedly made from TCR beta sequences.

The V and J ends lost 5 bases and 7 bases respectively, with 20 bases between them. CDR3 length: 16 residues. Germline-derived CDR1 and CDR2 are MDHEN and SYDVKM. Primers for the PCR totalled 60 Vbeta and 13 Jbeta. Method: immunoSEQ multiplex PCR; TCRdb's copy keeps in-frame clones and lacks some. The repertoire consists of 130,000 or so clones, with about 74% occurring once and the leading ten covering approximately 0.9%. Comment on this clone: Its cognate antigen is unknown.

The source of this sequence is a woman aged 55 to 70 in good health and CMV-seronegative. V usage is TRBV28 and J usage is TRBJ1-4; tentatively, D is TRBD1 (5 bases). The sample consisted of PBMCs. The CDR3 protein is CASSPIGSRVLEKLFF. The CDR3 nucleotides read TGTGCCAGCAGTCCCATCGGGAGCAGGGTTCTTGAAAAACTGTTTTTT.